A single sample gave rise to the 13 T cell receptor beta chains below, sequenced in a study of blood T cell repertoires in COVID-19. The method was immunoSEQ multiplex PCR; TCRdb's version includes in-frame clones alone and lacks a portion of them. In the table there are fewer than 600,000 clones, approximately 92% of which are singletons. Sequences were obtained from peripheral blood. Every receptor here comes from a young man with COVID-19, enrolled during active disease.

The chain links TRBV3-1 (or the pseudogene TRBV3-2) to TRBJ1-5; 7 bases agree with TRBD1. J gave up 8 bases and V 4 bases, and 5 bases lay outside the gene matches. This CDR3 spans 13 amino acids. Germline V gives CDR1 LGHDT, CDR2 YNNKEL (reference sequence). As DNA, the CDR3 is TGTGCCAGCAGCCCCGACAGGGAGGAGCCCCAGCATTTT. This encodes CASSPDREEPQHF.

This clone was counted once. V usage is TRBV4-2 and J usage is TRBJ1-3, with D maybe TRBD1 (5 bases). V lost 0 bases and J 4 bases, leaving 16 bases between the germline ends. The CDR3 runs 17 residues. Germline CDR1 reads LGHNA; CDR2 reads YNFKEQ. As DNA, the CDR3 is TGTGCCAGCAGCCAAGAATTGGGGGAGGCTTACGGAAACACCATATATTTT. The encoded protein is CASSQELGEAYGNTIYF.

The chain uses TRBV7-8 and TRBJ2-1, with TRBD2 matching 8 bases. V shed 4 bases and J 9 bases; nucleotides not matched to a gene: 5. CDR3 length: 13 amino acids. Germline values: CDR1 SGHVS, CDR2 FQNEAQ. The CDR3 reads CASSSLAGVEQFF. CDR3 sequence (DNA): TGTGCCAGCAGCTCCCTAGCGGGCGTTGAGCAGTTCTTC.

The V call is TRBV2, the J call TRBJ1-1; D gene uncertain. With 8 bases removed from V and 1 base from J, the gap between germline ends came to 11 bases. In germline, CDR1 is SNHLY, CDR2 FYNNEI. The CDR3 runs to 13 residues. CDR3 protein: CASQNGRNTEAFF. Written as DNA, the CDR3 is TGTGCCAGCCAGAACGGGAGGAACACTGAAGCTTTCTTT.

This clone was seen just once. The CDR3 is CASSASGGQGTDTQYF. CDR3 bases: TGTGCCAGCAGCGCTAGTGGCGGGCAAGGCACAGATACGCAGTATTTT. The genes are TRBV9 and TRBJ2-3; possible D gene TRBD2, 5 bases. Germline assignment: CDR1 SGDLS and CDR2 YYNGEE. Between the trimmed V and J ends, which lost 3 bases and 1 base, there was a span of 15 bases. The CDR3 has 16 amino acids.

The CDR3 reads CASSSRGLAYWEQFF. CDR3 sequence (DNA): TGTGCCAGCAGCTCGAGGGGACTAGCGTACTGGGAGCAGTTCTTC. The gene calls are TRBV6-5 and TRBJ2-1; 10 positions agree with TRBD2. Germline loops: CDR1 MNHEY, CDR2 SVGAGI. The CDR3 runs 15 residues. With V trimmed by 6 bases and J by 10 bases, 12 bases remained unmatched.

The V call is TRBV16, the J call TRBJ1-2; the match to TRBD1 covers 10 bases. The germline CDR1 and CDR2 sequences are KGHSY and FQNENV. The CDR3 is made up of 14 amino acids. V dropped 6 bases and J dropped 2; count of bases not matched to a gene: 3. The CDR3: CASRRQGANYGYTF. DNA of the CDR3: TGTGCCAGCAGACGACAGGGGGCGAACTATGGCTACACCTTC.

This chain links TRBV7-2 with TRBJ2-2; maybe TRBD2 (5 bases). This CDR3 spans 14 amino acids. V lost 1 base, J lost 7 bases, and 10 bases lay in between. Per the germline V gene, CDR1 is SGHTA and CDR2 is FQGNSA. The CDR3 DNA sequence: TGTGCCAGCAGCTTAGTTAGCGCAAACGGGGAGCTGTTTTTT. Translating gives CASSLVSANGELFF.

The chain carries TRBV19 and TRBJ1-1; 7 positions agree with TRBD1. Per germline, CDR1 LNHDA and CDR2 SQIVND (reference sequence). The CDR3 consists of 12 residues. Unmatched junction bases numbered 0, after V lost 3 bases and J lost 5 bases. The CDR3 DNA reads as TGTGCCAGTAGTATCAGGGGGACTGAAGCTTTCTTT. Amino acid sequence: CASSIRGTEAFF.

A note on this clone: One end of the junction fails to match germline, which may point to a read error. The V gene is TRBV19, the J gene TRBJ1-2; 7 bases are shared with TRBD1. The V gene's germline CDR1 is LNHDA and CDR2 SQIVND (reference sequence). The CDR3 has 14 amino acids. This CDR3 reads CASRIGGFNYGYTF. CDR3 DNA: TGTGCCAGTAGAATAGGGGGCTTCAACTATGGCTACACCTTC.

About this clone itself: Relative to the germline gene, one junction end is altered; a read error may explain this. The rearrangement uses TRBV6-1 and TRBJ1-2, with a tentative D call TRBD1 (5 bases). Germline CDR1 MNHNS, CDR2 SASEGT. The CDR3 has 16 residues. CDR3 in amino acids: CASTEHQATVWEDYTF. The DNA of the CDR3 is TGTGCCAGCACTGAACACCAAGCGACAGTGTGGGAGGACTACACCTTC.

The chain uses TRBV2 and TRBJ2-2; 8 bases fit TRBD1. The CDR3 totals 13 residues. J lost 3 bases, V lost 6 bases, and 0 bases had no gene match. CDR1 and CDR2 (germline): SNHLY, FYNNEI. CDR3 in DNA: TGTGCCAGCAGACAGGGGGACACCGGGGAGCTGTTTTTT. Amino acid sequence: CASRQGDTGELFF.

This rearrangement joins TRBV6-5 to TRBJ2-7; D is perhaps TRBD2 (6 bases). Germline CDR1 reads MNHEY; CDR2 reads SVGAGI. CDR3 size: 16 residues. Deletions cut 2 bases from V and 0 bases from J, with 14 bases between. CDR3 protein: CASSYGGIGTSYEQYF. CDR3 sequence (DNA): TGTGCCAGCAGTTACGGGGGGATTGGGACCTCCTACGAGCAGTACTTC.